Below, 6 T cell receptor beta chains from the same sample are listed, as sequenced in a study of control samples from healthy donors and cancer patients. Profiled with immunoSEQ multiplex PCR; TCRdb holds only in-frame clones, not every one. The data show 100,000 to 150,000 clones, with more than 75% seen just once and 2.9% held by the top ten. What was sequenced was blood. These receptor sequences come from a man aged 55 to 70 in good health.

This sequence joins TRBV7-3 and TRBJ1-1, with 9 bases matching TRBD1. V was clipped by 3 bases and J by 1 base; unmatched bases: 0. CDR1 and CDR2 from the germline V gene are SGHTA and FQGTGA. This CDR3 contains 14 residues. CDR3 sequence reads: CASSLDRGNTEAFF. CDR3 nucleotides: TGTGCCAGCAGCTTGGACAGGGGGAACACTGAAGCTTTCTTT.

The rearrangement links TRBV5-1 to TRBJ1-1; 9 nucleotides align to TRBD1. Germline V gives CDR1 SGHRS, CDR2 YFSETQ. The CDR3 spans 15 residues. Trimming at V came to 3 bases and at J to 1 base, leaving 4 bases not matched to a gene. The CDR3 region is CASSSKTGGNTEAFF. CDR3 in DNA: TGCGCCAGCAGCTCCAAGACAGGGGGGAACACTGAAGCTTTCTTT.

A remark on this clone: A junction boundary mismatches the germline segment, possibly from a read error. The identical CDR3 is also encoded by other nucleotide sequences in the sample. CDR3 sequence: CAWSAGSRDGGYTF. The CDR3 DNA follows: TGTGCCTGGAGTGCGGGGTCTAGGGACGGAGGCTACACCTTT. The gene calls are TRBV30 and TRBJ1-2; perhaps TRBD1 as D (5 bases). This CDR3 has 14 amino acids. Germline lookup yields CDR1 GTSNPN and CDR2 SVGIG (reference sequence).

The chain carries TRBV3-1 (or the pseudogene TRBV3-2) and TRBJ2-6, with unresolved D. CDR1 LGHDT and CDR2 YNNKEL come from the germline V gene (reference sequence). V lost 0 bases and J lost 2, with 8 bases in between. CDR3 length equals 16 residues. CDR3 coding DNA: TGTGCCAGCAGCCAAGACAGGACGGCTGGGGCCAACGTCCTGACTTTC. Amino acid sequence: CASSQDRTAGANVLTF.

The rearrangement links TRBV7-9 to TRBJ2-7; 8 nucleotides align to TRBD1. The CDR3 sequence is 16 residues long. CDR1 is SEHNR and CDR2 is FQNEAQ in the germline V gene (reference sequence). V gave up 3 bases and J gave up 4 bases; unmatched junction bases: 11. The CDR3 sequence is CASSFPTGTGLYEQYF. The CDR3 DNA reads as TGTGCCAGCAGCTTTCCGACGGGGACAGGCCTATACGAGCAGTACTTC.

This rearrangement joins TRBV9 to TRBJ2-3; D is possibly TRBD2 (5 bases). The CDR3 sequence is 15 residues long. Germline loops: CDR1 SGDLS, CDR2 YYNGEE. V dropped 1 base and J dropped 3 bases, with 12 bases sitting between them. The CDR3 DNA sequence: TGTGCCAGCAGCGTATCATCGGGGATGACAGATACGCAGTATTTT. Protein product: CASSVSSGMTDTQYF.